The present T cell receptor beta chain was sequenced within a study of CD4 T cells in relation to SARS-CoV-2 and coronaviruses. About the research overall: After around 10 days of antigen culture, PBMC TCR beta CDR3s were sequenced. Of the patients, about 8 were male, a few female, two Hispanic. Study-wide results and limits: Memory recall responses, not primary responses primed in culture, are what the assay detects.

Sequenced by immunoSEQ multiplex PCR; TCRdb stores in-frame clones only, minus some. The profile shows roughly 43,000 clones, more than 65% of them singletons. This clone turned up a few times. The antigen remains undetermined. The CDR3 is 13 amino acids. The germline gives CDR1 SGHRS, CDR2 YFSETQ. The germline V and J ends were trimmed by 2 bases and 4 bases, with 7 bases remaining between them. This receptor was obtained from an adult with COVID-19. Sequenced sample: naive CD4+ T cells from PBMCs, cultured in vitro. Subset noted: naive CD4+ T cells isolated by negative enrichment. The chain has TRBV5-1 and TRBJ2-4; D might be TRBD1 (5 bases). CDR3 nucleotides: TGCGCCAGCAGCTTTGACAGTAAAAACATTCAGTACTTC. It specifies CASSFDSKNIQYF. Using reference TRBV5-1 and TRBJ2-4 for the parts outside the CDR3, the full variable domain is KAGVTQTPRYLIKTRGQQVTLSCSPISGHRSVSWYQQTPGQGLQFLFEYFSETQRNKGNFPGRFSGRQFSNSRSEMNVSTLELGDSALYLCASSFDSKNIQYFGAGTRLSVL.